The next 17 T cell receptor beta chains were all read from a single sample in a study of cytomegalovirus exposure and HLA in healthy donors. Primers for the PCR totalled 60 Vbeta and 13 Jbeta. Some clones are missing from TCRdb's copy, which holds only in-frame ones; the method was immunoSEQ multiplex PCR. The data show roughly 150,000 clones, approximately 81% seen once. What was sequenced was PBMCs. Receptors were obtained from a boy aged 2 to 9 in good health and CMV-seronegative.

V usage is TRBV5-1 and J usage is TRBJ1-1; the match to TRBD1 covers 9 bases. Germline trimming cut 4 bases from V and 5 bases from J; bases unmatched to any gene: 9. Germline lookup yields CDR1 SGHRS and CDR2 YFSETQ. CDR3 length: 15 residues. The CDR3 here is CASSTGTGRGTEAFF. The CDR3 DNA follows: TGCGCCAGCAGCACCGGGACAGGGAGAGGGACTGAAGCTTTCTTT.

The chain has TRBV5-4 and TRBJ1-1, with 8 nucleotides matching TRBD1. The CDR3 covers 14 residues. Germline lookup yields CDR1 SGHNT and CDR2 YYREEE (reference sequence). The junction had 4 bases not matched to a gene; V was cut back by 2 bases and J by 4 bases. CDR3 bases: TGTGCCAGCAGCTTCGGACAGGGAAGCACTGAAGCTTTCTTT. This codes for CASSFGQGSTEAFF. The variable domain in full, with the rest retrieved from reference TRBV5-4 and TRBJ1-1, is ETGVTQSPTHLIKTRGQQVTLRCSSQSGHNTVSWYQQALGQGPQFIFQYYREEENGRGNFPPRFSGLQFPNYSSELNVNALELDDSALYLCASSFGQGSTEAFFGQGTRLTVV.

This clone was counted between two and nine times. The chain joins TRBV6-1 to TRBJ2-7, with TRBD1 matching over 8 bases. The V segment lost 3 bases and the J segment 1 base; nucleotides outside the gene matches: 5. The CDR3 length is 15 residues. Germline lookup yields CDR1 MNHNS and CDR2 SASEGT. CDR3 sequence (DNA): TGTGCCAGCAGTGAGCCGGACAGGGTTTCCTACGAGCAGTACTTC. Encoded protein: CASSEPDRVSYEQYF.

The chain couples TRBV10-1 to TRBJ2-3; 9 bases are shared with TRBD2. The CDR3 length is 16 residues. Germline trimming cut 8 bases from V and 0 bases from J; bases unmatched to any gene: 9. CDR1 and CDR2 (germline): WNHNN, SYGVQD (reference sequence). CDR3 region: CASGLAGPTSTDTQYF. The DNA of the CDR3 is TGCGCCAGCGGGCTAGCGGGGCCAACTAGCACAGATACGCAGTATTTT.

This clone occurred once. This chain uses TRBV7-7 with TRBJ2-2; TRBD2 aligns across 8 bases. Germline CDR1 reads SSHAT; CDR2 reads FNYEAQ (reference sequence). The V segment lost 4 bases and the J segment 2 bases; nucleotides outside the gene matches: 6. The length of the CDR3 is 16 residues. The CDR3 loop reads CASSSTRGGNTGELFF. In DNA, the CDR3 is TGTGCCAGCAGCTCCACCCGGGGGGGCAACACCGGGGAGCTGTTTTTT.

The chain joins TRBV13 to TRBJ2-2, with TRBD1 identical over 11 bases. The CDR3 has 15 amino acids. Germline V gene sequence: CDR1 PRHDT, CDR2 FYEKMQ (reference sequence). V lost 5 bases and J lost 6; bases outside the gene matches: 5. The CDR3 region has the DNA TGTGCCAGCAGCCCGGACAGGGGGCGATCCGGGGAGCTGTTTTTT. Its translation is CASSPDRGRSGELFF.

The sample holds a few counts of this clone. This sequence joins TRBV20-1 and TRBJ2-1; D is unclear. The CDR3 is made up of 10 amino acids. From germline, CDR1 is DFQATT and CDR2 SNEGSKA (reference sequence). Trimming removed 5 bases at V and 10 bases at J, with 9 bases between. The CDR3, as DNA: TGCAGTGCTGGTACGAGGGAGCAGTTCTTC. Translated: CSAGTREQFF.

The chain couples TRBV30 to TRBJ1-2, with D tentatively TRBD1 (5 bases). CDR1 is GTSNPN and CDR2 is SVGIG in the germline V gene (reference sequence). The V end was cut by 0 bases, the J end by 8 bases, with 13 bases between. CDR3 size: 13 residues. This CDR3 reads CAWSVGRGWGYTF. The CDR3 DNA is TGTGCCTGGAGTGTAGGGAGGGGCTGGGGCTACACCTTC.

The CDR3: CASSATGVSSGNTIYF. The DNA for the CDR3 is TGTGCCAGCAGTGCTACCGGGGTATCCTCTGGAAACACCATATATTTT. The J gene is TRBJ1-3, the V gene TRBV6-1; D remains ambiguous. There are 16 residues in the CDR3. The germline gives CDR1 MNHNS, CDR2 SASEGT. The V end lost 4 bases, the J end lost 0 bases, and 13 bases lay between the germline ends.

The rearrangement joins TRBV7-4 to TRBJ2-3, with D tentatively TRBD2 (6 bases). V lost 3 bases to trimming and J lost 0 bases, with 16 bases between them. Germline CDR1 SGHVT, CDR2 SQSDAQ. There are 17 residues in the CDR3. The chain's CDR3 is CASSLERDGTSTDTQYF. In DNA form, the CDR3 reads TGTGCCAGCAGCTTGGAGAGGGATGGGACTAGCACAGATACGCAGTATTTT.

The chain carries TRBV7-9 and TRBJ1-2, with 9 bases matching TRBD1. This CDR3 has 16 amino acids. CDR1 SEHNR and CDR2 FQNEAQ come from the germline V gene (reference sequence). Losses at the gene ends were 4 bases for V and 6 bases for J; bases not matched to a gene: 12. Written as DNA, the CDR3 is TGTGCCAGCAGCTCCTCCGGGACAGGGAAAAGCGATGGCTACACCTTC. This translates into CASSSSGTGKSDGYTF.

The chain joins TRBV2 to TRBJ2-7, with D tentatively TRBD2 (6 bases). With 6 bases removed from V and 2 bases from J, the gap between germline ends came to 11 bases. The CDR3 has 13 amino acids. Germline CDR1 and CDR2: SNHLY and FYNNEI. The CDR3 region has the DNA TGTGCCAGCAGGCCGGGACTTCCCTACGAGCAGTACTTC. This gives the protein CASRPGLPYEQYF.

The CDR3 coding sequence is TGTGCCAGTATGACTAGCGGGAGTAGTAATGAGCAGTTCTTC. It specifies CASMTSGSSNEQFF. The rearrangement uses TRBV6-1 and TRBJ2-1; TRBD2 aligns across 12 bases. Germline-derived CDR1 and CDR2 are MNHNS and SASEGT. The V segment lost 9 bases and the J segment 7 bases; nucleotides outside the gene matches: 7. The CDR3 contains 14 residues.

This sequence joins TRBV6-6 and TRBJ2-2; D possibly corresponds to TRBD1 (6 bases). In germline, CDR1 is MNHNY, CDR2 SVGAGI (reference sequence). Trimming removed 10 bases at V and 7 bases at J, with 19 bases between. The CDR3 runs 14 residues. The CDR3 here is CANSTGTRGGELFF. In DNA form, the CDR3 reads TGTGCCAACAGCACCGGGACACGGGGCGGGGAGCTGTTTTTT.

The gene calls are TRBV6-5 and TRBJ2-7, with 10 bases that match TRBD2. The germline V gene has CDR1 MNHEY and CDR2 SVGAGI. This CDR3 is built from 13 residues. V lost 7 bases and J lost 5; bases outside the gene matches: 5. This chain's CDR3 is CASTAGGGDEQYF. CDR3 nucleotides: TGTGCCAGCACAGCGGGAGGGGGGGACGAGCAGTACTTC.

The DNA of the CDR3 is TGTGCCAGTAGTTTCGGGGGGGGCACAGATACGCAGTATTTT. Translating gives CASSFGGGTDTQYF. The chain couples TRBV19 to TRBJ2-3, with 8 bases matching TRBD2. The CDR3 loop spans 14 amino acids. Germline V gene lookup returns CDR1 LNHDA and CDR2 SQIVND (reference sequence). Trimming removed 5 bases from V and 1 base from J; junction bases left unmatched: 2.

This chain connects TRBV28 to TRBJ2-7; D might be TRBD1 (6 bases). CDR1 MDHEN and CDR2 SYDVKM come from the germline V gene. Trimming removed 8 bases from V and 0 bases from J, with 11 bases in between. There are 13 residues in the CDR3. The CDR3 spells CASGGSHSYEQYF. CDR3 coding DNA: TGTGCCAGCGGGGGCAGTCACTCCTACGAGCAGTACTTC.